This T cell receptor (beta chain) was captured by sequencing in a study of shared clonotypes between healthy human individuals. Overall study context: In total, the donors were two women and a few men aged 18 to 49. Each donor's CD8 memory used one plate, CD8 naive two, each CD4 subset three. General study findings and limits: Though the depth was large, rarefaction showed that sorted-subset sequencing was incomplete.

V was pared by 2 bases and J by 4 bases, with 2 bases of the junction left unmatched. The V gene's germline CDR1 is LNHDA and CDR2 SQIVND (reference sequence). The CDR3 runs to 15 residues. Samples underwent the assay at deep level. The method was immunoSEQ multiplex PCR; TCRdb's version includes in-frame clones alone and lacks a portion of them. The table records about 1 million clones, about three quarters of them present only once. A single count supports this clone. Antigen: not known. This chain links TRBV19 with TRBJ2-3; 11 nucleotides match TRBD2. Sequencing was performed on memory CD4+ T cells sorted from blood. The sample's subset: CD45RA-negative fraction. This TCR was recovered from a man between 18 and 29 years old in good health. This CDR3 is CASSILAGGSDTQYF. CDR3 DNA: TGTGCCAGTAGTATACTAGCGGGGGGATCAGATACGCAGTATTTT.